This T cell receptor (beta chain) originates from a study of OX40 agonist ivuxolimab in advanced cancers. Study-level information: Patients enrolled in dose escalation were diagnosed with hepatocellular carcinoma, melanoma, renal cell or head and neck cancer.

The ends lost 7 bases at V and 2 bases at J; junction bases unmatched: 2. This CDR3 comprises 13 residues. Per the germline V gene, CDR1 is MNHNS and CDR2 is SASEGT. Findings of the study overall: With doses of 0.1-3.0 mg/kg, partial responders showed among the lowest clonal expansion.

Concerning this clone: Its antigen is as yet unknown.

The method was immunoSEQ multiplex PCR; TCRdb's version includes in-frame clones alone and lacks a portion of them. The sample lists tens of thousands of clones; under 95% were seen once. This chain joins TRBV6-1 and TRBJ2-1; 7 bases are a match to TRBD2. The specimen comprised CD4+ or CD8+ T cells sorted from blood, sampled in a trial of the OX40 agonist ivuxolimab. This sequence originates from an adult with an advanced solid tumor such as melanoma, head and neck, liver or kidney cancer. The CDR3 is CASTGLAYNEQFF. Here the CDR3 DNA reads TGTGCCAGCACTGGACTAGCCTACAATGAGCAGTTCTTC.